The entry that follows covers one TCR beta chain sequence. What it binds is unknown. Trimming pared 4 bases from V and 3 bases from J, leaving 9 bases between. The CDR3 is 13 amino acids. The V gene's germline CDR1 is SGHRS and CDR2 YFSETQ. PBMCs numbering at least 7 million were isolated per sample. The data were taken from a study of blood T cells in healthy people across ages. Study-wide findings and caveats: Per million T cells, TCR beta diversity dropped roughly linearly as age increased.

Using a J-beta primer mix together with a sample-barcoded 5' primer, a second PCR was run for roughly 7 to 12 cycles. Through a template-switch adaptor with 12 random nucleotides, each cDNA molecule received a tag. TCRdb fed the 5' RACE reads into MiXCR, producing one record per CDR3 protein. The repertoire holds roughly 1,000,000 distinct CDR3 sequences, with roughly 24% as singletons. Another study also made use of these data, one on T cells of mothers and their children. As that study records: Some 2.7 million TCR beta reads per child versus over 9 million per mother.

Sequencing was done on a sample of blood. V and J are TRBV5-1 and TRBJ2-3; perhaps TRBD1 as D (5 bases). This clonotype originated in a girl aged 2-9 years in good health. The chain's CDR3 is CASSPGWTDTQYF. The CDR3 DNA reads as TGCGCCAGCAGCCCAGGGTGGACAGATACGCAGTATTTT.